These T cell receptor beta chains were read from a single sample in a study of identical twins. TCRdb re-called the 5' RACE reads with MiXCR, one entry per CDR3 protein. This table holds more than 600,000 distinct CDR3 sequences, approximately 18% found once. This sample also belongs to another study, concerning T cells expressing NK-cell markers.

The sequenced material came from PBMCs. All receptors derive from a young woman in good health. Both conserved end residues are part of each CDR3. The D gene is left open where the match is weak. Expanded clones get a size class; other rows say once, few or many, or leave the size out.

clone_size	d_call	v_call	j_call	cdr3_aa	cdr3_nt
-	-	TRBV20-1	TRBJ2-7	CSASGGISYEQYF	TGCAGTGCTAGCGGGGGCATCTCCTACGAGCAGTACTTC
many	-	TRBV7-2	TRBJ2-5	CASSPGTQETQYF	TGTGCCAGCAGCCCTGGGACCCAAGAGACCCAGTACTTC
-	TRBD2	TRBV20-1	TRBJ2-1	CSARAPGLAANEQFF	TGCAGTGCTAGAGCTCCGGGACTAGCGGCTAATGAGCAGTTCTTC
-	-	TRBV20-1	TRBJ1-2	CSASPGVRRTF	TGCAGTGCTAGTCCCGGGGTGCGTCGCACCTTC
-	TRBD1	TRBV19	TRBJ2-6	CASRTEDRVTSGANVLTF	TGTGCCAGTAGGACGGAAGACAGGGTGACCTCTGGGGCCAACGTCCTGACTTTC
few	-	TRBV20-1	TRBJ2-3	CSADLRGVSTDTQYF	TGCAGTGCCGACCTCAGGGGAGTGAGCACAGATACGCAGTATTTT
-	-	TRBV12-3/TRBV12-4	TRBJ2-2	CASSFAITGELFF	TGTGCCAGCAGTTTTGCGATCACCGGGGAGCTGTTTTTT
-	TRBD1	TRBV4-3	TRBJ1-5	CASSPFWDSLQPQHF	TGCGCCAGCAGCCCATTTTGGGACAGTCTTCAGCCCCAGCATTTT
few	-	TRBV15	TRBJ2-1	CATSGRSSRSYNEQFF	TGTGCCACCAGCGGCCGTTCTAGCAGGTCCTACAATGAGCAGTTCTTC
few	TRBD1	TRBV28	TRBJ2-7	CASSLIDRAGDYEQYF	TGTGCCAGCAGTTTGATCGACAGGGCAGGAGACTACGAGCAGTACTTC
-	-	TRBV5-5	TRBJ1-6	CASSLGGAVDSPLHF	TGTGCCAGCAGCTTGGGCGGTGCCGTCGATTCACCCCTCCACTTT
-	-	TRBV7-8	TRBJ2-7	CASSVRLGTGVSGSSYEQYF	TGTGCCAGCAGCGTTAGGCTTGGGACAGGGGTTAGCGGGAGCTCCTACGAGCAGTACTTC
-	-	TRBV25-1	TRBJ1-3	CASRGSGTTIYF	TGTGCCAGCAGGGGGTCCGGGACGACCATATATTTT
-	TRBD1	TRBV3-1	TRBJ1-2	CASSQDDRGYGYTF	TGTGCCAGCAGCCAAGATGACAGGGGCTATGGCTACACCTTC
-	TRBD1	TRBV15	TRBJ1-2	CATSRALEGGDGYTF	TGTGCCACCAGCAGAGCTTTGGAAGGGGGCGATGGCTACACCTTC
few	TRBD2	TRBV4-1	TRBJ2-1	CASSLRSSGVPNEQFF	TGCGCCAGCAGCTTGAGGAGTAGCGGGGTCCCAAATGAGCAGTTCTTC
-	-	TRBV10-3	TRBJ2-7	CAISGTGDSERGWREQYF	TGTGCCATCAGTGGAACGGGGGACAGCGAAAGGGGGTGGCGCGAGCAGTACTTC
few	TRBD2	TRBV7-2	TRBJ2-3	CASSLGTSGINTQYF	TGTGCCAGCAGCTTGGGGACTAGCGGGATCAATACGCAGTATTTT
-	-	TRBV11-2	TRBJ2-7	CASSLGATGYEQYF	TGTGCCAGCAGCTTAGGGGCGACAGGCTACGAGCAGTACTTC
-	TRBD1	TRBV10-3	TRBJ1-1	CAIRNRDSLGRTEAFF	TGTGCCATCAGAAATCGGGACAGCCTGGGCCGCACTGAAGCTTTCTTT
-	TRBD2	TRBV20-1	TRBJ2-7	CSATVAGGFYEQYF	TGCAGTGCTACCGTAGCGGGAGGTTTCTACGAGCAGTACTTC
few	-	TRBV10-3	TRBJ2-2	CAIGARELFF	TGTGCCATCGGCGCCAGGGAGCTGTTTTTT
few	TRBD1	TRBV6-5	TRBJ2-3	CASSYSRDRGSQYF	TGTGCCAGCAGTTACTCCCGGGACAGGGGGTCGCAGTATTTT
few	TRBD2	TRBV15	TRBJ2-3	CATSRARLAGEDTQYF	TGTGCCACCAGCAGAGCACGACTAGCGGGAGAGGATACGCAGTATTTT